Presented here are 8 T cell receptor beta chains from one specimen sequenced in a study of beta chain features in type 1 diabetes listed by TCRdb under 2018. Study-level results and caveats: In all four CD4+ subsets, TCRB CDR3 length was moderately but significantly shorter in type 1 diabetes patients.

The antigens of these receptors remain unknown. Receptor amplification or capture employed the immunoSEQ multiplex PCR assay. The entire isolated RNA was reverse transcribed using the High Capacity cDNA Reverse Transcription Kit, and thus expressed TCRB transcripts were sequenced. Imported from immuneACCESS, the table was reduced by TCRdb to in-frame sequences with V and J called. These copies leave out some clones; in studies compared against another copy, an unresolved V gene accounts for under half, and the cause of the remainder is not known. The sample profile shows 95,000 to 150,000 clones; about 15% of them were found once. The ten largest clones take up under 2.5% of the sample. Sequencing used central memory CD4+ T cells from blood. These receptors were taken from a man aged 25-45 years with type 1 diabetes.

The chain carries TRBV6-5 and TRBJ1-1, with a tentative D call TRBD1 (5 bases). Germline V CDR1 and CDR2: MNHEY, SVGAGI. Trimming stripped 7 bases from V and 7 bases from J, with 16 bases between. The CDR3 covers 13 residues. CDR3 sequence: CASTIRRDGEAFF. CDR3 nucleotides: TGTGCCAGCACCATACGACGGGACGGTGAAGCTTTCTTT.

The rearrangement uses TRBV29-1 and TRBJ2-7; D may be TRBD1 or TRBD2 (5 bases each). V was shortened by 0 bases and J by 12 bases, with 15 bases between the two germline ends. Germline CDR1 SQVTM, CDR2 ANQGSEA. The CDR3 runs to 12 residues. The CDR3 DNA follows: TGCAGCGTTGAAGAGCTCGGGACCAGGCGGTACTTC. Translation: CSVEELGTRRYF.

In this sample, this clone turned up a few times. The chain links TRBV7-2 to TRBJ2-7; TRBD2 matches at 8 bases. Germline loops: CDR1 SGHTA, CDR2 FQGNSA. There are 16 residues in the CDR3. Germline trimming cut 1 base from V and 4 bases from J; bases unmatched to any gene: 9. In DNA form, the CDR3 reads TGTGCCAGCAGCTTAGTGGTTGTGAGCGGGGGATACGAGCAGTACTTC. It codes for CASSLVVVSGGYEQYF. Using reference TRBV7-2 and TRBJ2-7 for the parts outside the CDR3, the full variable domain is GAGVSQSPSNKVTEKGKDVELRCDPISGHTALYWYRQSLGQGLEFLIYFQGNSAPDKSGLPSDRFSAERTGGSVSTLTIQRTQQEDSAVYLCASSLVVVSGGYEQYFGPGTRLTVT.

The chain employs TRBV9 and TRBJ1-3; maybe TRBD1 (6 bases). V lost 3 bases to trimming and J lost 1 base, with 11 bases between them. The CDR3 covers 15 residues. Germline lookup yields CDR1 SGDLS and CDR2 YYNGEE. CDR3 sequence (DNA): TGTGCCAGCAGCGCCCAGGGGTGGTCTGGAAACACCATATATTTT. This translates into CASSAQGWSGNTIYF.

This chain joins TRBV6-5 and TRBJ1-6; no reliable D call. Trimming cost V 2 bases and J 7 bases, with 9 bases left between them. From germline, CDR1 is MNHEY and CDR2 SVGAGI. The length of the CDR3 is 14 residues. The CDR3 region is CASSYQTGNSPLHF. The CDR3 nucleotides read TGTGCCAGCAGTTACCAGACGGGGAATTCACCCCTCCACTTT.

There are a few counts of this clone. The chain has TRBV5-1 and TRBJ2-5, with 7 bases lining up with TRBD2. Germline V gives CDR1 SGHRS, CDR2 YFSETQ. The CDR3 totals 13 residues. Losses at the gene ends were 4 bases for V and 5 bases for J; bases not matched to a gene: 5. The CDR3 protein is CASSTGLRETQYF. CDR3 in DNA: TGCGCCAGCAGCACGGGACTACGGGAGACCCAGTACTTC.

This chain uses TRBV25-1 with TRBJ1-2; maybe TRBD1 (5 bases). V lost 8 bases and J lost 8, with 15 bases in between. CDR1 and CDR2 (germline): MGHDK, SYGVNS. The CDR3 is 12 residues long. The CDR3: CASGGPRMGYTF. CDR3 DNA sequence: TGTGCCAGCGGGGGACCCCGTATGGGCTACACCTTC.

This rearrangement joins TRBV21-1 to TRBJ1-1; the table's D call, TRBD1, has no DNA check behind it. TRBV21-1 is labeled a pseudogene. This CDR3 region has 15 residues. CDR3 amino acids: CASSGNRGRNTEAFF. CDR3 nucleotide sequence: TGTGCCAGCAGCGGAAACAGGGGGCGAAACACTGAAGCTTTCTTT.